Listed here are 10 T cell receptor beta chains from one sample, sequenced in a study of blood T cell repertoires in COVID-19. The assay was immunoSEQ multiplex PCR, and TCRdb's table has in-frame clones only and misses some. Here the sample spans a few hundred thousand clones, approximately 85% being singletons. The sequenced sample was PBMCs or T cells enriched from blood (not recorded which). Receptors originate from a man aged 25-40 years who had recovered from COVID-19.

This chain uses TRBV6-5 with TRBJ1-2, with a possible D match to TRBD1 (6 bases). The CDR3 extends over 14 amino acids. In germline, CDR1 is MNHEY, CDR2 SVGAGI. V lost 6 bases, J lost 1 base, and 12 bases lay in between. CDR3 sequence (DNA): TGTGCCAGCAGCGTAGGACAGATTAACTATGGCTACACCTTC. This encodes CASSVGQINYGYTF.

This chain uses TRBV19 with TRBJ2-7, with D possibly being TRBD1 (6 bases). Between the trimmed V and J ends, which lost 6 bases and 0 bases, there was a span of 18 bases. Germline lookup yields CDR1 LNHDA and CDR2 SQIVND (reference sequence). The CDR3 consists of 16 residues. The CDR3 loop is CASSPYQGMSSYEQYF. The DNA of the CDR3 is TGTGCCAGTAGCCCTTATCAGGGGATGTCCTCCTACGAGCAGTACTTC.

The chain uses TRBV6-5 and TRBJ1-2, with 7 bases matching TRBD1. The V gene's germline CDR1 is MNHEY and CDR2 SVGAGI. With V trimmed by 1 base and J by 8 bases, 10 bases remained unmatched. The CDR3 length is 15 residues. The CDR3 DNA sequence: TGTGCCAGCAGTTACTTTGGGAGGCAGGGGGGCGGCTACACCTTC. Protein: CASSYFGRQGGGYTF.

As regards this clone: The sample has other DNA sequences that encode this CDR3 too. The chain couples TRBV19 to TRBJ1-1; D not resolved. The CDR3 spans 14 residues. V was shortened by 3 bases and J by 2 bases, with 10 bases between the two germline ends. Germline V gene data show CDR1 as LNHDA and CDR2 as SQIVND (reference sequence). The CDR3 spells CASSIGQLNTEAFF. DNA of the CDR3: TGTGCCAGTAGTATTGGGCAACTCAACACTGAAGCTTTCTTT.

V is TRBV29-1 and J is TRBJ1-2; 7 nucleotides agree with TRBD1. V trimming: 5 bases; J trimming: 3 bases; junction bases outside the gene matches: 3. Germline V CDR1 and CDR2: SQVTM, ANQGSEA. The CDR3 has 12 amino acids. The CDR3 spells CSVLGQYYGYTF. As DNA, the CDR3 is TGCAGCGTTCTGGGACAGTACTATGGCTACACCTTC.

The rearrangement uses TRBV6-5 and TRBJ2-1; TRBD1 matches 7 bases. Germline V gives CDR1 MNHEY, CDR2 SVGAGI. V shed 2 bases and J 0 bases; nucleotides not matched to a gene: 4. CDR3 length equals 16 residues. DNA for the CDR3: TGTGCCAGCAGTTACCGGGACAGAAACTCCTACAATGAGCAGTTCTTC. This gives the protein CASSYRDRNSYNEQFF.

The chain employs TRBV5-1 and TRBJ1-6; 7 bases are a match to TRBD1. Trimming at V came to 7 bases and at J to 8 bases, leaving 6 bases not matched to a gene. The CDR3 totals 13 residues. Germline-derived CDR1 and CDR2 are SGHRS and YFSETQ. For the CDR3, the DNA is TGCGCCAGCCGAGACAGGGCTGATTCACCCCTCCACTTT. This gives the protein CASRDRADSPLHF. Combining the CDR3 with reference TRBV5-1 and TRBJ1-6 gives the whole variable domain KAGVTQTPRYLIKTRGQQVTLSCSPISGHRSVSWYQQTPGQGLQFLFEYFSETQRNKGNFPGRFSGRQFSNSRSEMNVSTLELGDSALYLCASRDRADSPLHFGNGTRLTVT.

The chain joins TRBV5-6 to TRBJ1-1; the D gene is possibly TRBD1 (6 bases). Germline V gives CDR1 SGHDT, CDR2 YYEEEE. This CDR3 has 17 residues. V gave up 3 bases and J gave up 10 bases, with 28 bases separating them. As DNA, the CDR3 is TGTGCCAGCAGCTCCGGGACGGAGGTTAGCCCGGGACAACCAGCTTTCTTT. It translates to CASSSGTEVSPGQPAFF.

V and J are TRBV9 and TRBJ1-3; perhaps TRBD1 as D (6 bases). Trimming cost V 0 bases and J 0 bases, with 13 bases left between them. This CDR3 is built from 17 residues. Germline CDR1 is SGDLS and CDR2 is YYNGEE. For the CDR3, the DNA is TGTGCCAGCAGCGTAGAAGCAGGGGCCAGCTCTGGAAACACCATATATTTT. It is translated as CASSVEAGASSGNTIYF.

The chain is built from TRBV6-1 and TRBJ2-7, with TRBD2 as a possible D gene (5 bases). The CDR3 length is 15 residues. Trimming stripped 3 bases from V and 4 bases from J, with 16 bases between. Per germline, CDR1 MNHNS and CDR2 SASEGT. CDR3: CASSDPSLTIYEQYF. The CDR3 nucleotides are TGTGCCAGCAGTGACCCTTCACTGACTATATACGAGCAGTACTTC.